This T cell receptor beta chain appears in the sequencing data of a study of cytomegalovirus exposure and HLA in healthy donors. Study-level points and caveats: Associated with cytomegalovirus, according to the listing, were around 160 TCR beta chains.

The PCR ran on 60 Vbeta and 13 Jbeta primers. Measured with immunoSEQ multiplex PCR; TCRdb has only the in-frame clones, and not every one. Seen here are more than 90,000 clones, 55% to 75% observed once, and the top ten hold around 2.5%. This clone was counted only a few times. Antigen: not known. This CDR3 comprises 14 residues. The germline CDR1 and CDR2 sequences are SGHDT and YYEEEE. The V end lost 4 bases, the J end lost 4 bases, and 15 bases lay between the germline ends. Sequencing used PBMCs. This sequence originates from a man aged 45-60 years in good health and CMV-seronegative. The J gene is TRBJ2-7, the V gene TRBV5-6, with D perhaps TRBD2 (6 bases). The CDR3 spells CASSIVGGLYEQYV. The CDR3 DNA reads TGTGCCAGCAGCATTGTCGGAGGGCTGTACGAGCAGTACGTC.